These T cell receptor beta chains were read from a single sample in a study of regulatory T cells in long-lasting Graves disease. TCRdb reanalysed the multiplex PCR reads using MiXCR and keeps one entry per CDR3 protein. This table holds 400,000 to 500,000 distinct CDR3 sequences, approximately 16% found once. This sample also belongs to another study, concerning T cells in Graves' hyperthyroidism and ophthalmopathy.

The sequencing used peripheral blood mononuclear cells (PBMCs), collected at new diagnosis, from a patient treated with antithyroid drugs. The origin of the receptors is a middle-aged woman with Graves disease. Each CDR3 is given with its conserved first and last residue. Each record gives: clone size, D gene, V gene, J gene, CDR3 length, CDR3 protein, CDR3 DNA. D genes are given only for firm matches. Expanded clones are given a class, and other clones once, few, many or no size at all.

>many|.|TRBV6-1|TRBJ1-6|12
CASSLMGQALHF
TGTGCCAGCAGTCTGATGGGGCAGGCCCTCCACTTT
>many|.|TRBV5-1|TRBJ1-3|15
CASSLTTASGNTIYF
TGCGCCAGCAGCTTGACCACGGCTTCTGGAAACACCATATATTTT
>many|.|TRBV27|TRBJ1-1|14
CASSLSPRHTEAFF
TGTGCCAGCAGTTTATCCCCCCGACACACTGAAGCTTTCTTT
>.|TRBD1|TRBV6-2/TRBV6-3|TRBJ2-7|15
CASSDSGGFSYEQYF
TGTGCCAGCAGTGACTCAGGGGGATTCTCCTACGAGCAGTACTTC
>many|.|TRBV12-3/TRBV12-4|TRBJ1-2|15
CASSFRQGFRYGYTF
TGTGCCAGCAGTTTTAGGCAGGGATTCCGCTATGGCTACACCTTC
>many|.|TRBV10-3|TRBJ2-2|12
CAISASTGELFF
TGTGCCATCAGTGCCAGCACCGGGGAGCTGTTTTTT
>.|.|TRBV12-3/TRBV12-4|TRBJ1-5|15
CASSSVVGSNQPQHF
TGTGCCAGCAGTTCCGTGGTAGGTAGCAATCAGCCCCAGCATTTT
>many|.|TRBV12-3/TRBV12-4|TRBJ2-5|13
CASSSRHKETQYF
TGTGCCAGCAGTTCACGCCACAAAGAGACCCAGTACTTC
>many|TRBD2|TRBV4-1|TRBJ2-7|16
CASSQRALAEAYEQYF
TGCGCCAGCAGCCAGCGGGCGCTAGCGGAAGCCTACGAGCAGTACTTC
>few|.|TRBV30|TRBJ2-1|14
CAWEPWGQGNEQFF
TGTGCCTGGGAACCTTGGGGGCAAGGGAATGAGCAGTTCTTC
>many|.|TRBV11-2|TRBJ1-1|13
CASSTARNTEAFF
TGTGCCAGCAGCACAGCCCGGAACACTGAAGCTTTCTTT